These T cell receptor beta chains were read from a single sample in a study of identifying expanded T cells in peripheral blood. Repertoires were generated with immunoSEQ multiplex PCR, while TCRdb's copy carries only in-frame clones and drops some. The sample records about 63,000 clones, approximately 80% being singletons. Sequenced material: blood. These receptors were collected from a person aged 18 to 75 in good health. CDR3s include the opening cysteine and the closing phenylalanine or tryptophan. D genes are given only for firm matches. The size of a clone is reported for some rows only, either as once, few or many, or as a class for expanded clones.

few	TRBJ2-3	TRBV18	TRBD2	CASSPSPGRDTDTQYF	TGTGCCAGCTCACCAAGTCCAGGGAGGGACACAGATACGCAGTATTTT
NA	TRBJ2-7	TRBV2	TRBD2	CASSGRLAGAYEQYF	TGTGCCAGCAGTGGGCGACTAGCGGGAGCCTACGAGCAGTACTTC
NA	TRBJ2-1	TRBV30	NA	CAWSVQGPKEQFF	TGTGCCTGGAGTGTACAAGGGCCAAAGGAGCAGTTCTTC
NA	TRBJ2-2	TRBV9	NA	CASSVAGSVTGELFF	TGTGCCAGCAGCGTCGCAGGGTCAGTCACCGGGGAGCTGTTTTTT
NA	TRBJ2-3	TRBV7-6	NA	CASSLARGDTQYF	TGTGCCAGCAGCTTAGCAAGGGGAGATACGCAGTATTTT
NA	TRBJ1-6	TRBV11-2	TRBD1	CASRVSGGRNSPLHF	TGTGCCAGCAGAGTATCAGGGGGTCGTAATTCACCCCTCCACTTT
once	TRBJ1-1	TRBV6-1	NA	CASSDTPEGNTEAFF	TGTGCCAGCAGTGACACGCCCGAGGGGAACACTGAAGCTTTCTTT
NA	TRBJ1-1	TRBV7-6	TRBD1	CASSPGQGSTEAFF	TGTGCCAGCAGCCCTGGACAGGGGAGCACTGAAGCTTTCTTT
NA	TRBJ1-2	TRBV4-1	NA	CASSQELNPNYGYTF	TGCGCCAGCAGCCAAGAACTCAACCCTAACTATGGCTACACCTTC
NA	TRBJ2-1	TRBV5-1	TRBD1	CASSLAGTGGNEQFF	TGCGCCAGCAGCTTGGCCGGGACAGGGGGCAATGAGCAGTTCTTC
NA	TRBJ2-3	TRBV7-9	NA	CASSLGAGLSTDTQYF	TGTGCCAGCAGCTTAGGGGCAGGGCTCAGCACAGATACGCAGTATTTT
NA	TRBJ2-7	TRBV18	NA	CASSPSLQAGIYEQYF	TGTGCCAGCTCACCAAGTCTTCAGGCGGGGATCTACGAGCAGTACTTC
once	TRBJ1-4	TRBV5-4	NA	CASSFGQYEKLFF	TGTGCCAGCAGCTTCGGACAGTATGAAAAACTGTTTTTT
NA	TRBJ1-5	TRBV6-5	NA	CASRSTVPAGPQHF	TGTGCCAGCAGATCGACTGTACCCGCCGGGCCCCAGCATTTT
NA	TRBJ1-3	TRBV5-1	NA	CASKTGPSGNTIYF	TGCGCCAGCAAAACTGGTCCCTCTGGAAACACCATATATTTT
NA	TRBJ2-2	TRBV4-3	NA	CASSQGLDYGELFF	TGCGCCAGCAGCCAAGGGTTGGACTACGGGGAGCTGTTTTTT
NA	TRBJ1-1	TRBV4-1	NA	CASSQDTLMGEAFF	TGCGCCAGCAGCCAAGACACCCTAATGGGGGAAGCTTTCTTT
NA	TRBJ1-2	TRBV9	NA	CASSVGAEGYYGYTF	TGTGCCAGCAGCGTAGGGGCAGAGGGTTACTATGGCTACACCTTC
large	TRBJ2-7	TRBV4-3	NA	CASSQQRTASYEQYF	TGCGCCAGCAGCCAACAAAGGACAGCGTCCTACGAGCAGTACTTC
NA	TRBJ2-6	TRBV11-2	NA	CASSQEGGISGANVLTF	TGTGCCAGCAGCCAGGAAGGAGGTATCTCTGGGGCCAACGTCCTGACTTTC
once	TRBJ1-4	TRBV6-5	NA	CASSYTRLATNEKLFF	TGTGCCAGCAGTTACACTCGACTGGCAACTAATGAAAAACTGTTTTTT
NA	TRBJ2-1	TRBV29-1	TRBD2	CSGTSGISYNEQFF	TGCAGCGGAACTAGCGGGATTTCCTACAATGAGCAGTTCTTC
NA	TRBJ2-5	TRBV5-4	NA	CASSPRGRAKETQYF	TGTGCCAGCAGCCCTAGGGGCAGGGCGAAAGAGACCCAGTACTTC
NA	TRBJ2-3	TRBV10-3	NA	CAISKESVTQYF	TGTGCCATCAGTAAGGAGAGTGTAACACAGTATTTT
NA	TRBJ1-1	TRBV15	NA	CATSRDSLQAFF	TGTGCCACCAGCAGAGATTCGCTTCAAGCTTTCTTT
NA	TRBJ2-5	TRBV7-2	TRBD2	CASSFSAGVDETQYF	TGTGCCAGCAGCTTCTCTGCGGGAGTGGATGAGACCCAGTACTTC
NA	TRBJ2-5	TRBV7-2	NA	CASSLGGRRTGETQYF	TGTGCCAGCAGCTTAGGGGGTCGGCGGACGGGAGAGACCCAGTACTTC
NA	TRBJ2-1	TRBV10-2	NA	CASSEPRQPNEQFF	TGCGCCAGCAGTGAGCCCCGACAGCCGAATGAGCAGTTCTTC
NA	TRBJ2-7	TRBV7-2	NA	CASSLQSSSPYEQYF	TGTGCCAGCAGTCTGCAATCTAGCTCCCCCTACGAGCAGTACTTC
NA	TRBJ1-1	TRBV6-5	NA	CASSSSLIAEAFF	TGTGCCAGCAGTTCGTCTCTAATCGCTGAAGCTTTCTTT
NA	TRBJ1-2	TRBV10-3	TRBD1	CAISETGTGYGYTF	TGTGCCATCAGTGAGACCGGGACAGGCTATGGCTACACCTTC
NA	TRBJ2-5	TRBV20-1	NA	CSARRSETQYF	TGCAGTGCTAGACGATCCGAGACCCAGTACTTC
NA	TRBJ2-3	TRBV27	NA	CASSPRGKTLRMPQYF	TGTGCCAGCAGTCCCCGGGGGAAGACCCTCCGCATGCCGCAGTATTTT
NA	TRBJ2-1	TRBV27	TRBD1	CASSLSSTGGSREQFF	TGTGCCAGCAGTTTATCGTCGACAGGGGGCAGCCGTGAGCAGTTCTTC
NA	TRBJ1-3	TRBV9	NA	CASSPRDIDSGNTIYF	TGTGCCAGCAGCCCCCGGGACATCGATTCTGGAAACACCATATATTTT
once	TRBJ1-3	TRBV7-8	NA	CASTISGSGNTIYF	TGTGCCAGCACCATTAGCGGGTCCGGGAACACCATATATTTT
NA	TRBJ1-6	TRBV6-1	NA	CASSEENSGSYNSPLHF	TGTGCCAGCAGTGAAGAGAACTCAGGCTCCTATAATTCACCCCTCCACTTT
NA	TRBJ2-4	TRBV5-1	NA	CASRIGGENIQYF	TGCGCCAGCAGGATAGGCGGGGAAAACATTCAGTACTTC
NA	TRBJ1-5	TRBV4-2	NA	CASRGGHSNQPQHF	TGTGCCAGCAGAGGGGGGCATAGCAATCAGCCCCAGCATTTT
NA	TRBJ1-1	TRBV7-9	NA	CASSLSGAMETEAFF	TGTGCCAGCAGCTTATCCGGGGCTATGGAGACTGAAGCTTTCTTT
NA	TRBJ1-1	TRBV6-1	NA	CASTLQGMNTEAFF	TGTGCCAGCACCCTACAGGGCATGAACACTGAAGCTTTCTTT
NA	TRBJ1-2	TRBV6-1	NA	CASSEARVSGYTF	TGTGCCAGCAGTGAAGCTCGGGTTTCGGGCTACACCTTC
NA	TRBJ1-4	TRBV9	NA	CASSAQPGLTNEKLFF	TGTGCCAGCAGCGCCCAACCGGGACTGACTAATGAAAAACTGTTTTTT
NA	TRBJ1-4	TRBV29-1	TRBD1	CSVGVFRDSGEEKLFF	TGCAGCGTTGGGGTTTTCCGGGACAGCGGTGAGGAAAAACTGTTTTTT
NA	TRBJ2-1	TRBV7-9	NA	CASSFDDNEQFF	TGTGCCAGCAGCTTCGATGACAATGAGCAGTTCTTC
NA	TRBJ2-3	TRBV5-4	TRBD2	CASSLGLAKPTDTQYF	TGTGCCAGCAGCTTGGGACTAGCAAAGCCCACAGATACGCAGTATTTT
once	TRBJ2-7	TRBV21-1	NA	CASRTSGRRSYEQYF	TGTGCCAGCCGAACTAGCGGGAGAAGGTCCTACGAGCAGTACTTC
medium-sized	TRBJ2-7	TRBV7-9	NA	CASSRETVYEQYF	TGTGCCAGCAGCCGAGAGACAGTCTACGAGCAGTACTTC
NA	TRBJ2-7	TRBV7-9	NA	CASSPPGKYEQYF	TGTGCCAGCAGCCCCCCGGGGAAATACGAGCAGTACTTC
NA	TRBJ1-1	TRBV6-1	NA	CASSVGMASEAFF	TGTGCCAGCAGTGTTGGGATGGCCAGTGAAGCTTTCTTT
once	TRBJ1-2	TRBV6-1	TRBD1	CASTNGQAIYGYTF	TGTGCCAGCACCAATGGACAGGCAATCTATGGCTACACCTTC
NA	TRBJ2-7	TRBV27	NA	CASSPKGYSRDEQYF	TGTGCCAGCAGTCCCAAAGGCTATTCGAGGGACGAGCAGTACTTC